The clone carrying this T cell receptor (beta chain) was seen many times. This record belongs to a study of CD8 T cells in ankylosing spondylitis. The CDR3 loop spans 13 amino acids. In germline, CDR1 is SEHNR, CDR2 FQNEAQ (reference sequence). Between the trimmed V and J ends, which lost 3 bases and 3 bases, there was a span of 8 bases. Each TCR beta library was made by quantitative 5'-RACE that incorporated molecular barcodes. Each CDR3 protein gets one entry after TCRdb re-called the 5' RACE reads with MiXCR. The sample consists of roughly 150,000 distinct CDR3 sequences, roughly 6.6% of them appearing once.

V usage is TRBV7-9 and J usage is TRBJ1-2; D remains unclear. Sequencing was performed on blood, either unsorted or a sorted T cell fraction (not recorded which). This clonotype originated in a female donor with ankylosing spondylitis or in good health (not recorded which). CDR3 in DNA: TGTGCCAGCAGCTTCTTGGCTCACTATGGCTACACCTTC. Its protein product is CASSFLAHYGYTF.